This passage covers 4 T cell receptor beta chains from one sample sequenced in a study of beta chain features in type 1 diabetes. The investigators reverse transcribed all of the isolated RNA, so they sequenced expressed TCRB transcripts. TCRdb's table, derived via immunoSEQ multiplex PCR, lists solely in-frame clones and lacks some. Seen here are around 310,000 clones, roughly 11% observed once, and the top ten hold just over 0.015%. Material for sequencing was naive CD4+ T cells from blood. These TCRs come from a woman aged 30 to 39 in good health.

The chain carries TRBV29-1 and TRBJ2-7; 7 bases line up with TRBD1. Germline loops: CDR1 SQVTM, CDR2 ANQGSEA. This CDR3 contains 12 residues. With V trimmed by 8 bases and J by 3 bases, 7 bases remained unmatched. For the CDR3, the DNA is TGCAGCACTCTGGGACAGAGCTACGAGCAGTACTTC. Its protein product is CSTLGQSYEQYF.

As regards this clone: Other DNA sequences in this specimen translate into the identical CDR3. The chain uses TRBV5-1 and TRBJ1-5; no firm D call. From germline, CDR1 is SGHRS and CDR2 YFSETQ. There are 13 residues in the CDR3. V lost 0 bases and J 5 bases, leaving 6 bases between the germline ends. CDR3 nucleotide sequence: TGCGCCAGCAGCTTGGGCGGGGATCAGCCCCAGCATTTT. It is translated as CASSLGGDQPQHF. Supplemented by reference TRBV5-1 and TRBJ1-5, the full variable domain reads KAGVTQTPRYLIKTRGQQVTLSCSPISGHRSVSWYQQTPGQGLQFLFEYFSETQRNKGNFPGRFSGRQFSNSRSEMNVSTLELGDSALYLCASSLGGDQPQHFGDGTRLSIL.

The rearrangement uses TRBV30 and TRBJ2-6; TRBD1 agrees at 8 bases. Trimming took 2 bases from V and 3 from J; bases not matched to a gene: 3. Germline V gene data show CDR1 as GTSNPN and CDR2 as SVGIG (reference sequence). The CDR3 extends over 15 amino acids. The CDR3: CAWSQGAGGANVLTF. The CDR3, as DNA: TGTGCCTGGAGTCAGGGGGCGGGTGGGGCCAACGTCCTGACTTTC.

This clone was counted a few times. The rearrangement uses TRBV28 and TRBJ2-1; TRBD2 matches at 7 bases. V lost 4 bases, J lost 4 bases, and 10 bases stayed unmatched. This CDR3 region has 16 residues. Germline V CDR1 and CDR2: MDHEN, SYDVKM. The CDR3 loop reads CASSSGGGPGYNEQFF. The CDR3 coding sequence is TGTGCCAGCAGTTCTGGGGGAGGGCCGGGTTACAATGAGCAGTTCTTC.